Listed here are 27 T cell receptor beta chains from one sample, sequenced in a study of cytomegalovirus exposure and HLA in healthy donors. The study ran its PCR with 60 Vbeta and 13 Jbeta primers. Profiled with immunoSEQ multiplex PCR; TCRdb holds only in-frame clones, not every one. Among about 160,000 clones, more than 75% were seen once, and the ten largest hold 2% to 2.5%. The sequenced material came from PBMCs. The receptors were sampled from a man between 18 and 35 years old in good health and CMV-seropositive.

The V gene is TRBV5-4, the J gene TRBJ2-3; unclear D gene. V lost 1 base, J lost 4 bases, and 10 bases lay in between. Per germline, CDR1 SGHNT and CDR2 YYREEE (reference sequence). The CDR3 is made up of 14 amino acids. CDR3 residues: CASSLPQAPDTQYF. The CDR3 DNA sequence: TGTGCCAGCAGCTTGCCTCAGGCCCCAGATACGCAGTATTTT.

This rearrangement joins TRBV7-2 to TRBJ2-3; a weak D match, TRBD1 (6 bases). Trimming took off 5 bases at V and 5 bases at J, with 11 bases between the two ends. The CDR3 spans 13 residues. Germline V gene lookup returns CDR1 SGHTA and CDR2 FQGNSA. CDR3 coding DNA: TGTGCCAGCAGCGTCGGACAGAAAGATACGCAGTATTTT. Translation: CASSVGQKDTQYF. Together with reference TRBV7-2 and TRBJ2-3, the CDR3 gives the full variable domain: GAGVSQSPSNKVTEKGKDVELRCDPISGHTALYWYRQSLGQGLEFLIYFQGNSAPDKSGLPSDRFSAERTGGSVSTLTIQRTQQEDSAVYLCASSVGQKDTQYFGPGTRLTVL.

This clone appeared a single time. This rearrangement joins TRBV4-1 to TRBJ2-3; 7 bases are a match to TRBD2. Germline V CDR1 and CDR2: MGHRA, YSYEKL. The CDR3 length is 18 residues. J lost 6 bases, V lost 1 base, and 16 bases had no gene match. CDR3: CASSQGRSGLVHPDTQYF. DNA of the CDR3: TGCGCCAGCAGCCAAGGGAGAAGTGGACTAGTGCATCCGGATACGCAGTATTTT.

The V and J genes are TRBV19 and TRBJ1-4; TRBD1 is a possible D gene (5 bases). The germline V and J ends were trimmed by 5 bases and 7 bases, with 14 bases remaining between them. Germline V lookup: CDR1 LNHDA, CDR2 SQIVND (reference sequence). The CDR3 extends over 14 amino acids. Written as DNA, the CDR3 is TGTGCCAGTAGTCCGCAGGGAGGTAGTGAAAAACTGTTTTTT. Protein product: CASSPQGGSEKLFF.

J is TRBJ1-2 and V is TRBV10-3; 7 bases align to TRBD1. V was pared by 7 bases and J by 4 bases, with 9 bases of the junction left unmatched. The CDR3 is 14 residues long. Germline V gene lookup returns CDR1 ENHRY and CDR2 SYGVKD. CDR3 sequence reads: CAINGQAVGYGYTF. The CDR3 DNA reads as TGTGCCATCAACGGACAGGCGGTTGGCTATGGCTACACCTTC.

V gene TRBV5-6 combines with J gene TRBJ2-2, with a possible D match to TRBD2 (6 bases). Trimming removed 10 bases at V and 6 bases at J, with 16 bases between. The germline V gene has CDR1 SGHDT and CDR2 YYEEEE. CDR3 length: 13 amino acids. DNA for the CDR3: TGTGCCGCGGGACCCTCCGGGGCCGGGGAGCTGTTTTTT. It is translated as CAAGPSGAGELFF.

V gene TRBV27 combines with J gene TRBJ2-2, with TRBD1 matching over 8 bases. Germline V gene sequence: CDR1 MNHEY, CDR2 SMNVEV (reference sequence). The length of the CDR3 is 18 residues. With V trimmed by 4 bases and J by 2 bases, 12 bases remained unmatched. As DNA, the CDR3 is TGTGCCAGCAGTTCCTCACCCGGACAGGGCGGTAACACCGGGGAGCTGTTTTTT. Translating gives CASSSSPGQGGNTGELFF.

The rearrangement joins TRBV6-5 to TRBJ1-2, with a tentative D call TRBD1 (6 bases). This CDR3 contains 15 residues. Trimming pared 0 bases from V and 8 bases from J, leaving 16 bases between. Germline V CDR1 and CDR2: MNHEY, SVGAGI. CDR3 bases: TGTGCCAGCAGTTACTCGCCCAGGGGAATGGTGGGCTACACCTTC. Translated, it gives CASSYSPRGMVGYTF.

The J gene is TRBJ2-2, the V gene TRBV27; weak D call: TRBD2 (7 bases). Germline V gene data show CDR1 as MNHEY and CDR2 as SMNVEV (reference sequence). V was trimmed by 1 base and J by 3 bases, leaving 18 bases between them. The length of the CDR3 is 18 residues. The chain's CDR3 is CASSLYGGGARDTGELFF. The DNA for the CDR3 is TGTGCCAGCAGTTTATACGGCGGGGGCGCGCGGGACACCGGGGAGCTGTTTTTT.

The V call is TRBV18, the J call TRBJ2-5; D is perhaps TRBD1 (6 bases). This CDR3 region has 17 residues. Deletions cut 2 bases from V and 3 bases from J, with 19 bases between. CDR1 and CDR2 from the germline V gene are KGHSH and LQKENI. As DNA, the CDR3 is TGTGCCAGCTCACCATGGGGGCCGGGGAGTTTGGAAGAGACCCAGTACTTC. Translating gives CASSPWGPGSLEETQYF.

This rearrangement joins TRBV27 to TRBJ1-1; D remains ambiguous. The length of the CDR3 is 13 residues. CDR1 is MNHEY, CDR2 SMNVEV, per germline (reference sequence). The V end lost 5 bases, the J end lost 5 bases, and 12 bases lay between the germline ends. CDR3 region: CASSEGSWTEAFF. CDR3 DNA sequence: TGTGCCAGCAGTGAGGGTTCGTGGACTGAAGCTTTCTTT.

The rearrangement joins TRBV9 to TRBJ2-3, with 10 bases matching TRBD2. From germline, CDR1 is SGDLS and CDR2 YYNGEE. V gave up 4 bases and J gave up 2 bases; unmatched junction bases: 7. CDR3 size: 16 residues. CDR3 amino acids: CASSPEAGGHTDTQYF. In DNA form, the CDR3 reads TGTGCCAGCAGCCCCGAAGCGGGGGGGCACACAGATACGCAGTATTTT.

The chain couples TRBV4-2 to TRBJ2-1, with 8 positions matching TRBD2. This CDR3 comprises 16 residues. Germline CDR1 LGHNA, CDR2 YNFKEQ. J lost 8 bases, V lost 0 bases, and 9 bases had no gene match. In DNA, the CDR3 is TGTGCCAGCAGCCAAGATCTGGCGGGGGGTGCCGATGAGCAGTTCTTC. This encodes CASSQDLAGGADEQFF.

This clone showed up just a few times. The chain has TRBV10-2 and TRBJ2-5, with TRBD2 matching over 8 bases. CDR1 and CDR2 from the germline V gene are WSHSY and SAAADI. Losses at the gene ends were 8 bases for V and 4 bases for J; bases not matched to a gene: 15. The length of the CDR3 is 16 residues. The CDR3 DNA follows: TGCGCCAGCGGCCCGAGGGGGAGCGGGGGAGGAGAGACCCAGTACTTC. Its protein product is CASGPRGSGGGETQYF.

CDR3 region: CASSLGTGANTEAFF. CDR3 coding DNA: TGTGCCAGCAGCTTGGGGACAGGGGCGAACACTGAAGCTTTCTTT. V and J are TRBV5-4 and TRBJ1-1; 9 positions match TRBD1. After removal of 0 bases from V and 1 base from J, the junction contained 1 base not matched to a gene. Germline V gene data show CDR1 as SGHNT and CDR2 as YYREEE (reference sequence). The CDR3 consists of 15 residues. The full variable domain, in which reference TRBV5-4 and TRBJ1-1 provide the parts outside the CDR3, is ETGVTQSPTHLIKTRGQQVTLRCSSQSGHNTVSWYQQALGQGPQFIFQYYREEENGRGNFPPRFSGLQFPNYSSELNVNALELDDSALYLCASSLGTGANTEAFFGQGTRLTVV.

V gene TRBV4-3 combines with J gene TRBJ2-1, with 13 bases that match TRBD2. Germline CDR1 is LGHNA and CDR2 is YSLEER. Unmatched junction bases numbered 3, after V lost 0 bases and J lost 7 bases. The CDR3 runs to 16 residues. Here the CDR3 reads CASSQDETSGGNEQFF. CDR3 nucleotides: TGCGCCAGCAGCCAAGATGAGACTAGCGGGGGGAATGAGCAGTTCTTC.

The V call is TRBV27, the J call TRBJ2-2; unclear D gene. This CDR3 region has 13 residues. V was trimmed by 2 bases and J by 5 bases, leaving 6 bases between them. Germline lookup yields CDR1 MNHEY and CDR2 SMNVEV (reference sequence). CDR3: CASSLRVTGELFF. The CDR3 DNA reads TGTGCCAGCAGTTTACGGGTAACCGGGGAGCTGTTTTTT.

The chain combines TRBV14 with TRBJ2-3; a possible D gene is TRBD2 (6 bases). Trimming removed 0 bases at V and 2 bases at J, with 9 bases between. The CDR3 loop spans 15 amino acids. Germline V gene lookup returns CDR1 SGHDN and CDR2 FVKESK. CDR3 nucleotide sequence: TGTGCCAGCAGCCAAGATGCGGGGTTCACAGATACGCAGTATTTT. Its protein is CASSQDAGFTDTQYF.

The V call is TRBV7-6, the J call TRBJ2-1, with 8 positions matching TRBD2. This CDR3 spans 16 amino acids. Trimming at V came to 3 bases and at J to 6 bases, leaving 10 bases not matched to a gene. CDR1 is SGHVS and CDR2 is FNYEAQ in the germline V gene. Written as DNA, the CDR3 is TGTGCCAGCAGCTTGACGCGGGGGGTGTGGGGCAATGAGCAGTTCTTC. It specifies CASSLTRGVWGNEQFF.

This chain links TRBV7-9 with TRBJ2-5; D ambiguous. The CDR3 runs to 14 residues. The V end lost 1 base, the J end lost 5 bases, and 11 bases lay between the germline ends. Germline-derived CDR1 and CDR2 are SEHNR and FQNEAQ (reference sequence). CDR3 region: CASSLGGAGETQYF. The CDR3 DNA reads TGTGCCAGCAGCTTAGGAGGCGCCGGGGAGACCCAGTACTTC.

The chain joins TRBV12-5 to TRBJ1-1; a possible D gene is TRBD1 (5 bases). V was pared by 3 bases and J by 3 bases, with 11 bases between. The germline V gene encodes CDR1 LGHNT and CDR2 FRNRAP. CDR3 length: 14 amino acids. The CDR3: CASGLRGGDTEAFF. CDR3 nucleotides: TGTGCTAGTGGTTTAAGGGGAGGGGACACTGAAGCTTTCTTT.

The chain carries TRBV14 and TRBJ2-7; 8 positions match TRBD1. CDR3 length: 16 amino acids. Germline V CDR1 and CDR2: SGHDN, FVKESK. Trimming removed 6 bases from V and 4 bases from J; junction bases left unmatched: 14. The CDR3 bases are TGTGCCAGCAGTCCGACGGCAGGGGGCTATCTATACGAGCAGTACTTC. As protein: CASSPTAGGYLYEQYF.

This chain joins TRBV5-4 and TRBJ1-2; D gene uncertain. The CDR3 covers 13 residues. Germline CDR1 is SGHNT and CDR2 is YYREEE (reference sequence). The ends were cut back, 4 bases at V and 5 bases at J, with 12 bases in the middle. The CDR3 here is CASSQQNSYGYTF. DNA for the CDR3: TGTGCCAGCAGCCAACAGAACTCTTATGGCTACACCTTC. Full variable domain (outside the CDR3, taken from reference TRBV5-4 and TRBJ1-2): ETGVTQSPTHLIKTRGQQVTLRCSSQSGHNTVSWYQQALGQGPQFIFQYYREEENGRGNFPPRFSGLQFPNYSSELNVNALELDDSALYLCASSQQNSYGYTFGSGTRLTVV.

The V gene is TRBV5-1, the J gene TRBJ1-2; 9 nucleotides align to TRBD1. Trimming took 4 bases from V and 5 from J; bases not matched to a gene: 6. This CDR3 region has 14 residues. Germline V gene data show CDR1 as SGHRS and CDR2 as YFSETQ. Here the CDR3 reads CASSPGQGSYGYTF. CDR3 nucleotides: TGCGCCAGCAGCCCCGGACAGGGGAGTTATGGCTACACCTTC.

This clone was observed a handful of times. This chain uses TRBV5-1 with TRBJ1-4; 7 nucleotides line up with TRBD1. Germline lookup yields CDR1 SGHRS and CDR2 YFSETQ. The trim removed 0 bases at V and 6 bases at J, leaving 5 bases unmatched. The CDR3 is 15 residues long. In DNA form, the CDR3 reads TGCGCCAGCAGCTTGGTAGGGGGCGTTGATGAAAAACTGTTTTTT. Its translation is CASSLVGGVDEKLFF.

This clone was recorded once. This chain links TRBV30 with TRBJ2-1; 11 bases align to TRBD2. CDR3 length equals 14 residues. V was pared by 6 bases and J by 3 bases, with 4 bases of the junction left unmatched. CDR1 GTSNPN and CDR2 SVGIG come from the germline V gene (reference sequence). In DNA form, the CDR3 reads TGTGCCTGCCTTACTAGCGGGGGCTACAATGAGCAGTTCTTC. The encoded protein is CACLTSGGYNEQFF. The full variable domain, completed using reference TRBV30 and TRBJ2-1, is SQTIHQWPATLVQPVGSPLSLECTVEGTSNPNLYWYRQAAGRGLQLLFYSVGIGQISSEVPQNLSASRPQDRQFILSSKKLLLSDSGFYLCACLTSGGYNEQFFGPGTRLTVL.

The CDR3 DNA reads as TGCGCCAGCAGCCAAGATGTTAGCGGGGGCACAGATACGCAGTATTTT. Amino acids: CASSQDVSGGTDTQYF. The rearrangement joins TRBV4-1 to TRBJ2-3; TRBD2 agrees at 8 bases. CDR1 is MGHRA, CDR2 YSYEKL, per germline. The CDR3 runs to 16 residues. Unmatched junction bases numbered 3, after V lost 0 bases and J lost 1 base.